A selection of T cell receptor beta chains follows, all from one sample in a study of glioma-infiltrating T cells after dendritic cell vaccination. The data were produced by immunoSEQ multiplex PCR, yet TCRdb's version contains in-frame clones alone and is incomplete. The sample has around 62,000 clones, about 81% seen once. The sequenced sample was blood, obtained before dendritic cell vaccination. All receptors come from a human donor with glioblastoma. CDR3s include the opening cysteine and the closing phenylalanine or tryptophan. The order of the fields is D gene, V gene, clone size, J gene, CDR3 protein, CDR3 DNA. A D gene is named only where the DNA matches it firmly. Size is stated for part of the rows, as once, few or many counts, or as a class when the clone is expanded.

TRBD1	TRBV28	few	TRBJ1-1	CASSLGDSPEAFF	TGTGCCAGCAGTCTAGGGGACAGCCCTGAAGCTTTCTTT
NA	TRBV7-9	NA	TRBJ2-3	CASSLGPGAADTQYF	TGTGCCAGCAGCTTAGGACCAGGTGCAGCCGATACGCAGTATTTT
TRBD1	TRBV9	few	TRBJ1-1	CAGSTGVDTEAFF	TGTGCCGGGTCGACAGGGGTAGACACTGAAGCTTTCTTT
TRBD1	TRBV5-1	few	TRBJ2-5	CASSSGQGAKLETQYF	TGCGCCAGCAGCTCTGGACAGGGGGCGAAATTGGAGACCCAGTACTTC
TRBD1	TRBV27	few	TRBJ2-7	CASSGTGGLRTYEQYF	TGTGCCAGCTCCGGGACAGGGGGCTTGAGAACCTACGAGCAGTACTTC
NA	TRBV19	NA	TRBJ1-5	CASSIGDQPQHF	TGTGCCAGTAGTATCGGAGATCAGCCCCAGCATTTT
NA	TRBV2	NA	TRBJ2-1	CASSDGQGSNEQFF	TGTGCCAGCAGTGATGGCCAGGGCAGCAATGAGCAGTTCTTC
NA	TRBV11-2	NA	TRBJ1-5	CASSLERGIQPQHF	TGTGCCAGCAGCTTAGAGCGAGGGATTCAGCCCCAGCATTTT
NA	TRBV7-2	NA	TRBJ1-5	CASASGGWPQPQHF	TGTGCCAGCGCCTCGGGGGGCTGGCCTCAGCCCCAGCATTTT
TRBD2	TRBV14	NA	TRBJ2-3	CASSQDGRGNDLAGTQDTQYF	TGTGCCAGCAGCCAAGACGGTCGAGGTAACGACCTAGCGGGGACTCAAGATACGCAGTATTTT
NA	TRBV6-4	NA	TRBJ2-3	CASSDSGGATDTQYF	TGTGCCAGCAGTGACTCGGGGGGGGCGACAGATACGCAGTATTTT
NA	TRBV29-1	NA	TRBJ1-2	CSVVGGVGTRYGYTF	TGCAGCGTGGTGGGAGGCGTAGGGACTAGGTATGGCTACACCTTC
TRBD1	TRBV5-6	NA	TRBJ1-3	CASSLAGGTGGNTIYF	TGTGCCAGCAGCTTGGCAGGGGGTACTGGTGGAAACACCATATATTTT
NA	TRBV2	NA	TRBJ1-5	CASSDTYQPQHF	TGTGCCAGCAGTGACACTTATCAGCCCCAGCATTTT
TRBD1	TRBV4-2	NA	TRBJ1-6	CASSQTTGGQSPLHF	TGTGCCAGCAGCCAAACGACAGGGGGACAATCACCCCTCCACTTT
TRBD2	TRBV2	NA	TRBJ2-7	CASRRARLASHEQYF	TGTGCCAGCAGACGGGCCAGACTAGCGAGCCACGAGCAGTACTTC